In this sample, the clone carrying this T cell receptor beta chain turned up many times. This entry comes from a study of Graves' ophthalmopathy and Graves' hyperthyroidism. The CDR3 totals 16 residues. The V end lost 3 bases, the J end lost 4 bases, and 19 bases lay between the germline ends. CDR1 and CDR2 from the germline V gene are DFQATT and SNEGSKA (reference sequence). TCR beta CDR3 amplification used RNA transcripts. HTBI primers were employed in first-round RT-PCR, then a second-round multiplex PCR followed. A single record per CDR3 protein comes from TCRdb applying MiXCR to the multiplex PCR reads. The repertoire holds some 380,000 distinct CDR3 sequences, approximately 15% seen once, with 5.5% to 7% in the top ten.

This TCR derives from a woman under 30 with stable Graves' hyperthyroidism. The sequencing sample was made of peripheral blood. The V gene is TRBV20-1, the J gene TRBJ1-5, with D tentatively TRBD1 (6 bases). The CDR3 sequence: CSARGIEGGPNQPQHF. CDR3 sequence (DNA): TGCAGTGCTAGGGGAATCGAGGGGGGTCCTAATCAGCCCCAGCATTTT.